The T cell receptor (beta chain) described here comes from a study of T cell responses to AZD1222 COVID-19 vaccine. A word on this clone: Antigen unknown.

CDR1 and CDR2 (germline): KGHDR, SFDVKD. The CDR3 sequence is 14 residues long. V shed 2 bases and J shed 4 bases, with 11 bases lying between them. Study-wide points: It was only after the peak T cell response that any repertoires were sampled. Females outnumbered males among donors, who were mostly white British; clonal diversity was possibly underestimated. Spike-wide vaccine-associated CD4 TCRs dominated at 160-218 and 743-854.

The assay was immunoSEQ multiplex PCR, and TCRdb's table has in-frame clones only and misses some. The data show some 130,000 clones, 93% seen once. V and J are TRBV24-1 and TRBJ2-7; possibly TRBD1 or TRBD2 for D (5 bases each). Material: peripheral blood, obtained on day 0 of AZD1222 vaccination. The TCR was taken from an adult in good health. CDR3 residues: CATSDSGPRYEQYF. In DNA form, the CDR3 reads TGTGCCACCAGTGATTCGGGACCTAGATACGAGCAGTACTTC.